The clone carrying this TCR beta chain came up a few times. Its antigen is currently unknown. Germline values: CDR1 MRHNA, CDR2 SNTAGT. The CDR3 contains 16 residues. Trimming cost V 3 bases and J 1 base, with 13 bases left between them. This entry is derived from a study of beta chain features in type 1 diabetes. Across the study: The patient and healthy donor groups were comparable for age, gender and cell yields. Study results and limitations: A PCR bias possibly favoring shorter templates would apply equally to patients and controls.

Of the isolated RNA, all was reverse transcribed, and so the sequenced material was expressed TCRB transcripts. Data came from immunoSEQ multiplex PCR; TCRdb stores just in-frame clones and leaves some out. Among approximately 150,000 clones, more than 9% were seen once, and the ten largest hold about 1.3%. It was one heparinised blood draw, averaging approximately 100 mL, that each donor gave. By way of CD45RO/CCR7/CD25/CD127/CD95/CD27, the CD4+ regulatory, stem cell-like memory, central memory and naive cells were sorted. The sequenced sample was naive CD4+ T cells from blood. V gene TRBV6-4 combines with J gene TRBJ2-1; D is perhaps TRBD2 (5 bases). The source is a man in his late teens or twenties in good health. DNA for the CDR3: TGTGCCAGCAGTGATGTGAACAGCGGTTCCTACAATGAGCAGTTCTTC. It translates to CASSDVNSGSYNEQFF.